These 19 T cell receptor beta chains came from one sample sequenced in a study of blood T cell repertoires in COVID-19. This table comes from immunoSEQ multiplex PCR, and its TCRdb copy is limited to in-frame clones, with some not included. This table has 120,000 or so clones, roughly four fifths appearing once. Sequenced sample: peripheral blood. These TCRs come from a woman between 70 and 85 years old with acute or convalescent COVID-19.

The rearrangement joins TRBV5-4 to TRBJ1-2; TRBD1 agrees at 7 bases. The CDR3 length is 12 residues. The germline V gene has CDR1 SGHNT and CDR2 YYREEE (reference sequence). With 4 bases clipped from V and 8 bases from J, the junction kept 5 bases outside the gene matches. CDR3 in amino acids: CASSPTGKGYTF. CDR3 in DNA: TGTGCCAGCAGCCCGACAGGGAAGGGCTACACCTTC.

V is TRBV10-2 and J is TRBJ1-5; the D is unclear. The V end lost 3 bases, the J end lost 1 base, and 10 bases lay between the germline ends. Per germline, CDR1 WSHSY and CDR2 SAAADI. This CDR3 is built from 15 residues. CDR3 region: CASSESGISNQPQHF. DNA of the CDR3: TGCGCCAGCAGTGAATCGGGTATCAGCAATCAGCCCCAGCATTTT.

This sequence joins TRBV6-2 or TRBV6-3 and TRBJ1-5; D gene uncertain. Per germline, CDR1 MNHEY and CDR2 SVGEGT. The CDR3 is 15 residues long. Between the trimmed V and J ends, which lost 1 base and 5 bases, there was a span of 12 bases. DNA of the CDR3: TGTGCCAGCAGTTACTACTCAGGCGGGGATCAGCCCCAGCATTTT. Its protein product is CASSYYSGGDQPQHF.

This clone has a handful of counts. This chain connects TRBV7-9 to TRBJ1-2; weak D call: TRBD1 (6 bases). The CDR3 consists of 15 residues. V lost 5 bases and J lost 7, with 20 bases in between. The V gene's germline CDR1 is SEHNR and CDR2 FQNEAQ (reference sequence). The CDR3 region is CASSTSTGRAGGYTF. CDR3 sequence (DNA): TGTGCCAGCAGCACCTCGACAGGCCGGGCCGGTGGCTACACCTTC.

This CDR3 is CASSTPYEPNEQYV. The CDR3 region has the DNA TGTGCCAGCAGTACTCCGTACGAACCTAACGAGCAGTACGTC. The rearrangement joins TRBV6-2 or TRBV6-3 to TRBJ2-7; the D is unclear. Germline V lookup: CDR1 MNHEY, CDR2 SVGEGT. V lost 5 bases and J 5 bases, leaving 16 bases between the germline ends. The CDR3 covers 14 residues.

This clone was picked up one time. The rearrangement uses TRBV15 and TRBJ2-5; D may be TRBD2 (5 bases). The CDR3 loop spans 14 amino acids. The V end was cut by 0 bases, the J end by 7 bases, with 12 bases between. In germline, CDR1 is LNHNV, CDR2 YYDKDF (reference sequence). The CDR3 sequence: CATSRDRNAGTQYF. The CDR3 DNA reads as TGTGCCACCAGCAGAGATCGGAATGCGGGGACCCAGTACTTC.

The chain is built from TRBV7-3 and TRBJ1-6; no clear D gene. The CDR3 has 13 residues. Deletions cut 4 bases from V and 3 bases from J, with 4 bases between. Germline-derived CDR1 and CDR2 are SGHTA and FQGTGA. The CDR3 DNA follows: TGTGCCAGCAGCTATAACTATAATTCACCCCTCCACTTT. Its protein product is CASSYNYNSPLHF. The entire variable domain, with the rest obtained from reference TRBV7-3 and TRBJ1-6, is as follows: GAGVSQTPSNKVTEKGKYVELRCDPISGHTALYWYRQSLGQGPEFLIYFQGTGAADDSGLPNDRFFAVRPEGSVSTLKIQRTERGDSAVYLCASSYNYNSPLHFGNGTRLTVT.

The chain employs TRBV10-1 and TRBJ1-2; TRBD1 matches at 8 bases. CDR1 and CDR2 (germline): WNHNN, SYGVQD (reference sequence). This CDR3 has 21 residues. After removal of 6 bases from V and 5 bases from J, the junction contained 29 bases not matched to a gene. The CDR3 sequence is CASRDSLGQERKLTRNYGYTF. The CDR3 DNA follows: TGCGCCAGCAGGGACTCTCTGGGACAGGAAAGGAAACTGACACGGAATTATGGCTACACCTTC.

This chain connects TRBV7-3 to TRBJ2-3; D may be TRBD1 (6 bases). The CDR3 loop spans 13 amino acids. Trimming took off 5 bases at V and 9 bases at J, with 15 bases between the two ends. From germline, CDR1 is SGHTA and CDR2 FQGTGA. The CDR3, as DNA: TGTGCCAGCAGCCCAGGGGTAGGGGGAACGCAGTATTTT. Translating gives CASSPGVGGTQYF.

The chain links TRBV5-4 to TRBJ1-4; D not certain. Germline V CDR1 and CDR2: SGHNT, YYREEE (reference sequence). The CDR3 covers 15 residues. Trimming stripped 3 bases from V and 2 bases from J, with 11 bases between. CDR3: CASSSGPATNEKLFF. CDR3 coding DNA: TGTGCCAGCAGCTCAGGTCCGGCGACTAATGAAAAACTGTTTTTT.

This clone appeared once. V is TRBV10-3 and J is TRBJ1-5; D unclear. There are 13 residues in the CDR3. Trimming removed 0 bases at V and 5 bases at J, with 5 bases between. Germline V gene lookup returns CDR1 ENHRY and CDR2 SYGVKD. CDR3 in amino acids: CAISESRDQPQHF. CDR3 DNA sequence: TGTGCCATCAGTGAGTCGAGGGATCAGCCCCAGCATTTT.

The chain uses TRBV9 and TRBJ1-4; a weak D match, TRBD1 (6 bases). Deletions cut 4 bases from V and 10 bases from J, with 14 bases between. This CDR3 has 13 residues. The germline CDR1 and CDR2 sequences are SGDLS and YYNGEE. The CDR3 region is CASSPRTEGKLFF. The CDR3, as DNA: TGTGCCAGCAGCCCGAGGACAGAAGGAAAACTGTTTTTT.

The chain uses TRBV7-9 and TRBJ1-1, with 12 bases identical to TRBD1. CDR1 is SEHNR, CDR2 FQNEAQ, per germline (reference sequence). The V gene end was trimmed by 1 base and the J gene end by 8 bases; junction bases not matched to a gene: 8. CDR3 length: 16 residues. The CDR3 DNA sequence: TGTGCCAGCAGCTTAGGGGGGACAGGGGGCCTACGGGAAGCTTTCTTT. It is translated as CASSLGGTGGLREAFF.

The CDR3 loop is CASSYTSGGTDTQYF. The CDR3 DNA is TGTGCCAGCAGCTACACTAGCGGGGGGACAGATACGCAGTATTTT. The chain combines TRBV11-1 with TRBJ2-3; TRBD2 matches 12 bases. The CDR3 is 15 amino acids. V lost 4 bases to trimming and J lost 3 bases; unmatched junction nucleotides: 2. CDR1 is SGHAT and CDR2 is FQDESV in the germline V gene (reference sequence).

The genes are TRBV4-1 and TRBJ1-1; TRBD1 matches 11 bases. Trimming at V came to 0 bases and at J to 10 bases, leaving 7 bases not matched to a gene. This CDR3 is built from 15 residues. CDR1 is MGHRA and CDR2 is YSYEKL in the germline V gene. This CDR3 reads CASSQDTGQGVRAFF. Here the CDR3 DNA reads TGCGCCAGCAGCCAAGATACGGGACAGGGGGTGAGAGCTTTCTTT.

The V gene is TRBV6-5, the J gene TRBJ1-4; D may be TRBD1 (6 bases). In germline, CDR1 is MNHEY, CDR2 SVGAGI. This CDR3 contains 14 residues. V was pared by 6 bases and J by 8 bases, with 16 bases between. The CDR3 sequence is CASRDTRTVEKLFF. DNA for the CDR3: TGTGCCAGCAGAGATACTCGGACAGTAGAAAAACTGTTTTTT.

The chain links TRBV15 to TRBJ2-1, with 7 bases fitting TRBD2. In germline, CDR1 is LNHNV, CDR2 YYDKDF (reference sequence). This CDR3 has 14 amino acids. J was trimmed by 10 bases and V by 6 bases; bases with no gene match: 12. The CDR3 loop reads CATSPDPGRVEQFF. The CDR3 nucleotides read TGTGCCACCAGTCCAGACCCAGGGAGGGTAGAGCAGTTCTTC.

V usage is TRBV5-1 and J usage is TRBJ2-5, with D possibly TRBD1 on 5 matching bases. With 4 bases removed from V and 2 bases from J, the gap between germline ends came to 15 bases. CDR1 is SGHRS, CDR2 YFSETQ, per germline. This CDR3 region has 15 residues. Here the CDR3 DNA reads TGCGCCAGCAGCCCTGCGGTGGGGCCACAAGAGACCCAGTACTTC. Its protein product is CASSPAVGPQETQYF.

The V and J genes are TRBV11-2 and TRBJ2-7, with a tentative D call TRBD2 (7 bases). This CDR3 is built from 13 residues. Germline V lookup: CDR1 SGHAT, CDR2 FQNNGV. Trimming removed 1 base from V and 11 bases from J, with 15 bases in between. The CDR3 region has the DNA TGTGCCAGCAGCTTAGGGGGGGGGCTAGAGGAGTACGTC. Translation: CASSLGGGLEEYV.